A single sample is the source of the 17 T cell receptor beta chains below, sequenced in a study of identical twins. TCRdb re-called the 5' RACE reads with MiXCR, one entry per CDR3 protein. This table has roughly 290,000 distinct CDR3 sequences, roughly 8.6% appearing once. This same sample was also part of a study on yellow fever vaccine responses in identical twins.

The sequenced sample consisted of CD8+ T cells sorted from blood. Receptors originate from a young woman in good health.

In its sample, this clonotype was seen a few times. J is TRBJ2-5 and V is TRBV30; D unresolved. V lost 2 bases and J lost 7, with 11 bases in between. Germline CDR1 GTSNPN, CDR2 SVGIG (reference sequence). CDR3 length equals 12 residues. Here the CDR3 DNA reads TGTGCCTGGAGTTTTGCTGACGGGACCCAGTACTTC. Residues: CAWSFADGTQYF.

The chain joins TRBV2 to TRBJ2-3, with D uncertain. Germline CDR1 SNHLY, CDR2 FYNNEI. Trimming took 2 bases from V and 0 from J, leaving 9 bases between them. This CDR3 is 15 amino acids long. The CDR3 loop reads CASSEYGRSTDTQYF. Here the CDR3 DNA reads TGTGCCAGCAGTGAATATGGGCGTAGCACAGATACGCAGTATTTT.

This clonotype has ten or more counts. This rearrangement joins TRBV24-1 to TRBJ2-2; no firm D call. The CDR3 covers 14 residues. The germline V gene has CDR1 KGHDR and CDR2 SFDVKD. The V end was cut by 4 bases, the J end by 5 bases, with 10 bases between. In DNA form, the CDR3 reads TGTGCCACCAGTGAGATATCGGAGACCGGGGAGCTGTTTTTT. Protein sequence: CATSEISETGELFF.

There are many counts of this clonotype. The chain is built from TRBV5-6 and TRBJ1-3; 8 nucleotides line up with TRBD1. This CDR3 has 15 residues. The trim removed 0 bases at V and 4 bases at J, leaving 3 bases unmatched. Looked up from germline, CDR1 is SGHDT and CDR2 is YYEEEE. The CDR3 DNA follows: TGTGCCAGCAGCTTGGCAGGGGGCGCCGGAAACACCATATATTTT. Its protein is CASSLAGGAGNTIYF.

This clonotype has at least ten counts. V usage is TRBV4-3 and J usage is TRBJ2-7; weak D call: TRBD2 (6 bases). Per the germline V gene, CDR1 is LGHNA and CDR2 is YSLEER. Trimming removed 1 base at V and 1 base at J, with 8 bases between. The CDR3 loop spans 14 amino acids. CDR3 in amino acids: CASSQGTNSYEQYF. The CDR3 coding sequence is TGCGCCAGCAGCCAAGGGACTAATTCCTACGAGCAGTACTTC.

This clonotype was recorded many times. The CDR3 is CASSHPAGNEQFF. CDR3 bases: TGTGCCAGCAGCCACCCCGCCGGCAATGAGCAGTTCTTC. The chain carries TRBV3-1 and TRBJ2-1; D remains unclear. Germline V gives CDR1 LGHDT, CDR2 YNNKEL (reference sequence). Trimming removed 3 bases at V and 6 bases at J, with 9 bases between. The CDR3 is 13 amino acids.

The gene calls are TRBV29-1 and TRBJ2-7; 7 nucleotides agree with TRBD1. The V and J ends lost 7 bases and 0 bases, in that order; junction bases with no gene match: 9. This CDR3 is built from 14 residues. Germline V gene sequence: CDR1 SQVTM, CDR2 ANQGSEA. The chain's CDR3 is CSAGWAGGSYEQYF. The DNA for the CDR3 is TGCAGCGCCGGGTGGGCAGGGGGCTCCTACGAGCAGTACTTC.

The sample holds many counts of this clonotype. V usage is TRBV4-3 and J usage is TRBJ2-7; 9 nucleotides line up with TRBD2. The germline CDR1 and CDR2 sequences are LGHNA and YSLEER. V lost 0 bases, J lost 1 base, and 4 bases stayed unmatched. This CDR3 contains 16 residues. The CDR3 region has the DNA TGCGCCAGCAGCCAAGAGGTTAGCGGGGGATCCTACGAGCAGTACTTC. Protein: CASSQEVSGGSYEQYF.

This clonotype showed up just a few times. The chain has TRBV27 and TRBJ2-7; TRBD2 might be the D (5 bases). V lost 5 bases and J lost 4, with 12 bases in between. The CDR3 length is 13 residues. Germline values: CDR1 MNHEY, CDR2 SMNVEV (reference sequence). The CDR3 sequence: CASSRVSGYEQYF. CDR3 coding DNA: TGTGCCAGCAGTAGAGTCAGCGGTTACGAGCAGTACTTC.

In its sample, this clonotype was seen many times. The chain joins TRBV4-3 to TRBJ2-2, with D possibly matching TRBD2 (5 bases). CDR3 length equals 14 residues. CDR1 and CDR2 (germline): LGHNA, YSLEER. V was trimmed by 3 bases and J by 8 bases, leaving 13 bases between them. The CDR3 DNA is TGCGCCAGCAGCCAGGGCATAGCGAGAGGGGAGCTGTTTTTT. Translation gives CASSQGIARGELFF.

The chain links TRBV7-2 to TRBJ2-7; TRBD1 might be the D (6 bases). The germline gives CDR1 SGHTA, CDR2 FQGNSA. V lost 4 bases and J lost 2, with 15 bases in between. The CDR3 has 15 residues. The CDR3 sequence is CASSSAKGGPYEQYF. In DNA form, the CDR3 reads TGTGCCAGCAGCTCCGCTAAAGGGGGTCCCTACGAGCAGTACTTC.

There are many counts of this clonotype. The chain recombines TRBV7-9 with TRBJ2-7; tentatively, D is TRBD1 (6 bases). Trimming took off 5 bases at V and 0 bases at J, with 14 bases between the two ends. This CDR3 region has 15 residues. Germline V gene lookup returns CDR1 SEHNR and CDR2 FQNEAQ (reference sequence). The DNA of the CDR3 is TGTGCCAGCAGCCCAGGGACACAATACTCCTACGAGCAGTACTTC. Encoded protein: CASSPGTQYSYEQYF.

The chain joins TRBV30 to TRBJ2-6, with a weak D call TRBD1 (5 bases). Germline V lookup: CDR1 GTSNPN, CDR2 SVGIG (reference sequence). Trimming stripped 5 bases from V and 2 bases from J, with 10 bases between. The CDR3 runs to 14 residues. CDR3 in DNA: TGTGCCTGGGGCCAGGGAACTGGGGCCAACGTCCTGACTTTC. It encodes CAWGQGTGANVLTF.

This clonotype was observed at least ten times. The chain joins TRBV6-1 to TRBJ2-2; the match to TRBD1 covers 7 bases. Trimming at V came to 2 bases and at J to 0 bases, leaving 3 bases not matched to a gene. The CDR3 loop spans 16 amino acids. Looked up from germline, CDR1 is MNHNS and CDR2 is SASEGT. The DNA for the CDR3 is TGTGCCAGCAGTGAACCGGGACAGCCGAACACCGGGGAGCTGTTTTTT. Protein sequence: CASSEPGQPNTGELFF.

This clonotype showed up many times. V and J are TRBV14 and TRBJ1-1; D not resolved. Germline assignment: CDR1 SGHDN and CDR2 FVKESK. CDR3 size: 14 residues. V lost 0 bases, J lost 3 bases, and 8 bases lay in between. The CDR3 spells CASSQEPVYTEAFF. The CDR3, as DNA: TGTGCCAGCAGCCAAGAACCAGTTTACACTGAAGCTTTCTTT.

The V call is TRBV27, the J call TRBJ2-3; 11 nucleotides match TRBD1. CDR1 and CDR2 (germline): MNHEY, SMNVEV (reference sequence). The CDR3 loop spans 16 amino acids. V was pared by 6 bases and J by 4 bases, with 9 bases of the junction left unmatched. CDR3: CASRRTGGGGADTQYF. The CDR3 DNA follows: TGTGCCAGCAGGCGGACAGGGGGCGGGGGGGCAGATACGCAGTATTTT.

The J gene is TRBJ1-2, the V gene TRBV7-9, with 7 bases identical to TRBD1. The germline V gene encodes CDR1 SEHNR and CDR2 FQNEAQ (reference sequence). V was clipped by 2 bases and J by 4 bases; unmatched bases: 4. The CDR3 contains 14 residues. DNA of the CDR3: TGTGCCAGCAGCTTACGGGACAGCACCTATGGCTACACCTTC. Its protein product is CASSLRDSTYGYTF.